This TCR beta chain stems from a study of response to subunit inactivated influenza vaccine. Only a few counts were recorded for this clonotype. Its antigen is still unknown. Looked up from germline, CDR1 is DFQATT and CDR2 is SNEGSKA (reference sequence). The CDR3 extends over 15 amino acids. With 6 bases removed from V and 2 bases from J, the gap between germline ends came to 19 bases. Whole-study results and caveats: Few additional T cells are recruited per seasonal influenza vaccination, authors suggested.

TCRdb ran MiXCR on the RT-PCR reads and lists one entry per CDR3 protein. The profile shows more than 700,000 distinct CDR3 sequences, around 20% of them singletons. This TCR derives from a man in his forties or fifties who received an inactivated influenza vaccine. The V and J genes are TRBV20-1 and TRBJ1-2; maybe TRBD1 (5 bases). The material sequenced was PBMCs from blood, taken more than 4 days after vaccination. The CDR3 DNA follows: TGCAGTGCGCGGGAAGAGGGGCGGGGGAACTATGGCTACACCTTC. This sequence encodes CSAREEGRGNYGYTF.